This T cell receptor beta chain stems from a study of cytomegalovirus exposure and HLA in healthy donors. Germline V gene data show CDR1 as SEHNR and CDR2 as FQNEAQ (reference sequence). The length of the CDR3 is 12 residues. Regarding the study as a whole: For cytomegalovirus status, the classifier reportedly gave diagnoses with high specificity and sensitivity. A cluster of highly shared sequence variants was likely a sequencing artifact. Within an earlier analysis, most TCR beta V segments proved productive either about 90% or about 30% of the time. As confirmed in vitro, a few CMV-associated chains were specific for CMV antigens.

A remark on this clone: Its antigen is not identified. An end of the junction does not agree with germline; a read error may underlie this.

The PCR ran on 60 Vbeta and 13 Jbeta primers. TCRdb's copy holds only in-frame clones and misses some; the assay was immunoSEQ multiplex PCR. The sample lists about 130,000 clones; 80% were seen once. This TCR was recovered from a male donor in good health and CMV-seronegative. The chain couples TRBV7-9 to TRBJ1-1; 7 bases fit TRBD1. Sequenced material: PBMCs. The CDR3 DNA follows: TGTTCCAGCAGCTCGACAGGGACTGAAGCTTTCTTT. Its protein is CSSSSTGTEAFF. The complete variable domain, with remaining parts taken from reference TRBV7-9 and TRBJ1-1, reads DTGVSQNPRHKITKRGQNVTFRCDPISEHNRLYWYRQTLGQGPEFLTYFQNEAQLEKSRLLSDRFSAERPKGSFSTLEIQRTEQGDSAMYLCSSSSTGTEAFFGQGTRLTVV.